A single TCR beta chain is shown here with its context. Germline V CDR1 and CDR2: SEHNR, FQNEAQ (reference sequence). The CDR3 consists of 17 residues. The V and J ends lost 5 bases and 0 bases, in that order; junction bases with no gene match: 7. Time point meaning: pretreatment peripheral blood. Method: immunoSEQ multiplex PCR; TCRdb's copy keeps in-frame clones and lacks some. The table includes under 20,000 clones, approximately 91% detected once. The data belong to a study of PD-L1 blockade in urothelial cancer. Study-wide context: Patients began atezolizumab, 1,200 mg intravenously every 3 weeks, in about 2014. Men with urothelial cancer arising in the bladder made up about nine tenths of the roughly 29 patients. Researchers found blood samples held a median of roughly 140,000 T cells.

The sample here was PBMCs, taken around atezolizumab (anti-PD-L1) treatment. V is TRBV7-9 and J is TRBJ1-6; 7 bases map to TRBD1. The sequence was collected from a man in his 70s with urothelial cancer. The CDR3 loop is CASSPGDSSSYNSPLHF. The DNA of the CDR3 is TGTGCCAGCAGCCCTGGGGACAGTAGCTCCTATAATTCACCCCTCCACTTT.